This T cell receptor (beta chain) was identified in a study of control samples from healthy donors and cancer patients. The protocol was immunoSEQ multiplex PCR, while the TCRdb copy is restricted to in-frame clones and leaves out a portion. The sample contains 95,000 to 150,000 clones, more than 85% of which appear only once. There are 13 residues in the CDR3. The V end was cut by 7 bases, the J end by 0 bases, with 12 bases between. The germline V gene encodes CDR1 GTSNPN and CDR2 SVGIG (reference sequence). This TCR was sampled from a man between 18 and 29 years old in good health. Material: blood. This chain joins TRBV30 and TRBJ1-1; possible D gene TRBD1, 6 bases. The CDR3 spells CASRRDMNTEAFF. The DNA of the CDR3 is TGTGCCTCCCGAAGGGACATGAACACTGAAGCTTTCTTT.